Below, one T cell receptor (beta chain) is given with its context. The CDR3 has 16 residues. Germline lookup yields CDR1 SGHVS and CDR2 FNYEAQ. V shed 1 base and J 2 bases; nucleotides not matched to a gene: 4. Version v3.0 of the immunoSEQ assay ran at survey level. Only in-frame clones appear in the TCRdb table, and some are missing; sequencing was by immunoSEQ multiplex PCR. The table has 30,000 to 40,000 clones, 94% seen once. This sample was taken from a study of long-term antiretroviral therapy in people with HIV. The sequence came from a woman in her 50s with HIV. This chain connects TRBV7-6 to TRBJ1-5, with 8 bases aligning to TRBD1. This material consisted of unsorted PBMCs, taken approximately 5.1 years after starting antiretroviral therapy. CDR3 nucleotides: TGTGCCAGCAGCTTAGGACAGGGGATGGGCAATCAGCCCCAGCATTTT. Residues: CASSLGQGMGNQPQHF.